The 32 T cell receptor beta chains below were found in one sample sequenced in a study of blood T cell repertoires in COVID-19. Sequencing was performed with immunoSEQ multiplex PCR; in TCRdb, only in-frame clones are kept and a portion is missing. The table lists 130,000 or so clones, around 89% of them singletons. The sequenced sample was peripheral blood. Receptors originate from a man in his fifties with active or convalescent COVID-19.

The chain is built from TRBV6-5 and TRBJ2-3, with TRBD1 as a possible D gene (6 bases). Germline V gives CDR1 MNHEY, CDR2 SVGAGI. V lost 8 bases and J 2 bases, leaving 11 bases between the germline ends. The CDR3 length is 13 residues. The CDR3 protein is CASRDTNTDTQYF. The CDR3 DNA follows: TGTGCCAGCCGGGACACCAACACAGATACGCAGTATTTT.

The rearrangement joins TRBV30 to TRBJ2-7; 7 bases align to TRBD1. This CDR3 has 16 amino acids. Unmatched junction bases numbered 10, after V lost 2 bases and J lost 0 bases. CDR1 is GTSNPN and CDR2 is SVGIG in the germline V gene (reference sequence). CDR3 coding DNA: TGTGCCTGGAGTAAGGGGGCAGGACCCTACTCCTACGAGCAGTACTTC. The encoded protein is CAWSKGAGPYSYEQYF.

The gene calls are TRBV6-5 and TRBJ2-5, with 9 bases identical to TRBD1. The length of the CDR3 is 15 residues. V dropped 6 bases and J dropped 2; count of bases not matched to a gene: 7. Germline V gene lookup returns CDR1 MNHEY and CDR2 SVGAGI. The CDR3, as DNA: TGTGCCAGCAGGGGCGGACAGGGGCCTCAAGAGACCCAGTACTTC. The encoded protein is CASRGGQGPQETQYF.

This clone occurred once. The rearrangement uses TRBV27 and TRBJ2-2; 11 positions agree with TRBD2. V gave up 5 bases and J gave up 1 base; unmatched junction bases: 0. Germline V gene sequence: CDR1 MNHEY, CDR2 SMNVEV (reference sequence). This CDR3 region has 15 residues. In nucleotides, the CDR3 is TGTGCCAGCAGTGGACTAGCGGGGAACACCGGGGAGCTGTTTTTT. This translates into CASSGLAGNTGELFF.

This chain joins TRBV11-2 and TRBJ2-3; D not certain. V gave up 0 bases and J gave up 6 bases, with 4 bases separating them. The V gene's germline CDR1 is SGHAT and CDR2 FQNNGV. This CDR3 comprises 12 residues. CDR3 coding DNA: TGTGCCAGCAGCTTAGATACTGATACGCAGTATTTT. Protein sequence: CASSLDTDTQYF.

This sequence joins TRBV10-3 and TRBJ2-3; D unclear. Germline assignment: CDR1 ENHRY and CDR2 SYGVKD. V lost 3 bases and J 0 bases, leaving 7 bases between the germline ends. CDR3 length: 14 residues. The CDR3 sequence is CAISDPRSTDTQYF. The CDR3 coding sequence is TGTGCCATCAGTGATCCCAGAAGCACAGATACGCAGTATTTT.

This chain connects TRBV6-1 to TRBJ1-1, with D possibly matching TRBD1 (5 bases). The CDR3 sequence is 16 residues long. V lost 6 bases and J 5 bases, leaving 22 bases between the germline ends. The germline CDR1 and CDR2 sequences are MNHNS and SASEGT. The CDR3 protein is CASRERWQGSKTEAFF. The CDR3 bases are TGTGCCAGCAGAGAACGCTGGCAGGGCTCAAAAACTGAAGCTTTCTTT.

The genes are TRBV5-6 and TRBJ2-7; D ambiguous. The germline gives CDR1 SGHDT, CDR2 YYEEEE. The ends were cut back, 6 bases at V and 5 bases at J, with 21 bases in the middle. The CDR3 covers 15 residues. The CDR3 reads CASNKPHRGNDEQYF. The CDR3 DNA sequence: TGTGCCAGCAACAAGCCCCATAGAGGAAACGACGAGCAGTACTTC. Filled out from reference TRBV5-6 and TRBJ2-7, the complete variable domain reads DAGVTQSPTHLIKTRGQQVTLRCSPKSGHDTVSWYQQALGQGPQFIFQYYEEEERQRGNFPDRFSGHQFPNYSSELNVNALLLGDSALYLCASNKPHRGNDEQYFGPGTRLTVT.

The chain is built from TRBV5-1 and TRBJ1-4, with a possible D match to TRBD1 (5 bases). Trimming shortened V by 0 bases and J by 8 bases, and 11 bases separated the two germline ends. The CDR3 covers 14 residues. CDR1 is SGHRS and CDR2 is YFSETQ in the germline V gene. This CDR3 is CASSLGAGREKLFF. As DNA, the CDR3 is TGCGCCAGCAGCTTGGGGGCAGGGCGGGAAAAACTGTTTTTT.

The chain employs TRBV5-1 and TRBJ2-5, with TRBD1 matching over 7 bases. This CDR3 comprises 14 residues. Germline trimming cut 2 bases from V and 4 bases from J; bases unmatched to any gene: 5. Germline values: CDR1 SGHRS, CDR2 YFSETQ. CDR3: CASSLRQGPETQYF. CDR3 nucleotides: TGCGCCAGCAGCTTACGACAGGGACCAGAGACCCAGTACTTC.

The chain uses TRBV7-2 and TRBJ1-2; 8 positions agree with TRBD1. The CDR3 is 15 residues long. Germline V gene lookup returns CDR1 SGHTA and CDR2 FQGNSA. V lost 5 bases and J lost 4; bases outside the gene matches: 9. This chain's CDR3 is CASSPRTGYGYGYTF. The CDR3 DNA follows: TGTGCCAGCAGCCCCCGGACAGGGTATGGCTATGGCTACACCTTC.

V is TRBV10-3 and J is TRBJ2-1; 7 positions agree with TRBD2. From germline, CDR1 is ENHRY and CDR2 SYGVKD. This CDR3 is 16 amino acids long. Trimming at V came to 2 bases and at J to 0 bases, leaving 4 bases not matched to a gene. DNA of the CDR3: TGTGCCATCAGTGAGGACGGCGGGAGCTCCTACAATGAGCAGTTCTTC. Its protein product is CAISEDGGSSYNEQFF.

V usage is TRBV3-1 (or the pseudogene TRBV3-2) and J usage is TRBJ2-1; tentative D call: TRBD2 (6 bases). Trimming pared 4 bases from V and 8 bases from J, leaving 21 bases between. The CDR3 is made up of 16 amino acids. The germline V gene encodes CDR1 LGHDT and CDR2 YNNKEL (reference sequence). Here the CDR3 reads CASSLVRVGSMDEQFF. CDR3 in DNA: TGTGCCAGCAGCCTCGTGCGAGTCGGGAGCATGGATGAGCAGTTCTTC.

This clone has a single count. The J gene is TRBJ1-1, the V gene TRBV28, with 8 nucleotides matching TRBD1. This CDR3 is 13 amino acids long. Germline lookup yields CDR1 MDHEN and CDR2 SYDVKM. Trimming took 4 bases from V and 7 from J; bases not matched to a gene: 5. CDR3 DNA: TGTGCCAGCAGTTCAGGGGGCCGCGATGAAGCTTTCTTT. Translating gives CASSSGGRDEAFF.

This chain joins TRBV27 and TRBJ1-6, with D possibly matching TRBD1 (5 bases). The V end lost 5 bases, the J end lost 9 bases, and 17 bases lay between the germline ends. The V gene's germline CDR1 is MNHEY and CDR2 SMNVEV (reference sequence). The CDR3 has 15 amino acids. In DNA, the CDR3 is TGTGCCAGCAGTCCGAGGGGACTCGGTACTTCACCCCTCCACTTT. Protein: CASSPRGLGTSPLHF.

This chain uses TRBV2 with TRBJ2-1; 11 positions match TRBD2. The CDR3 contains 15 residues. J gave up 3 bases and V 5 bases, and 3 bases lay outside the gene matches. Per the germline V gene, CDR1 is SNHLY and CDR2 is FYNNEI. CDR3 DNA: TGTGCCAGCAGTCAGACTAGCGGGAACTACAATGAGCAGTTCTTC. Translating gives CASSQTSGNYNEQFF.

The rearrangement links TRBV4-1 to TRBJ2-1; the D gene is possibly TRBD2 (6 bases). Trimming took 1 base from V and 8 from J, leaving 15 bases between them. This CDR3 spans 15 amino acids. Germline V gene sequence: CDR1 MGHRA, CDR2 YSYEKL. CDR3 sequence reads: CASSQGRREIDEQFF. In nucleotides, the CDR3 is TGCGCCAGCAGCCAAGGTAGACGGGAGATCGATGAGCAGTTCTTC.

This clone showed up just once. The chain employs TRBV28 and TRBJ2-2; D is ambiguous. The CDR3 runs to 13 residues. CDR1 is MDHEN and CDR2 is SYDVKM in the germline V gene. Trimming removed 7 bases at V and 4 bases at J, with 10 bases between. The CDR3 region is CASMNSRTGELFF. The CDR3 DNA sequence: TGTGCCAGCATGAATAGCCGCACCGGGGAGCTGTTTTTT.

This chain uses TRBV2 with TRBJ2-2; TRBD2 is a possible D gene (7 bases). The CDR3 totals 15 residues. V lost 7 bases and J 4 bases, leaving 16 bases between the germline ends. The germline CDR1 and CDR2 sequences are SNHLY and FYNNEI. CDR3 amino acids: CASKGEGLLTGELFF. CDR3 bases: TGTGCCAGCAAGGGGGAGGGTCTACTCACCGGGGAGCTGTTTTTT.

This chain links TRBV6-1 with TRBJ1-5; D remains ambiguous. The CDR3 contains 12 residues. The germline gives CDR1 MNHNS, CDR2 SASEGT. Trimming cost V 3 bases and J 9 bases, with 9 bases left between them. In DNA form, the CDR3 reads TGTGCCAGCAGTGAGGCGGAGGGGCCCCAGCATTTT. Translated: CASSEAEGPQHF.

The CDR3 loop is CASSLPRGMYTGELFF. The CDR3 region has the DNA TGCGCCAGCAGCCTGCCACGGGGGATGTATACCGGGGAGCTGTTTTTT. This chain joins TRBV5-1 and TRBJ2-2, with D perhaps matching TRBD2 (6 bases). The CDR3 runs to 16 residues. V lost 4 bases and J 5 bases, leaving 18 bases between the germline ends. Germline V CDR1 and CDR2: SGHRS, YFSETQ.

The table lists this clone with a few counts. CDR3 loop: CASSQRSIATGSYGYTF. The CDR3 DNA sequence: TGTGCCAGCAGCCAAAGATCCATTGCGACAGGGAGCTATGGCTACACCTTC. J is TRBJ1-2 and V is TRBV14, with TRBD1 matching over 7 bases. The CDR3 runs 17 residues. V gave up 2 bases and J gave up 4 bases; unmatched junction bases: 13. Germline lookup yields CDR1 SGHDN and CDR2 FVKESK.

This clone was detected once. V and J are TRBV4-1 and TRBJ2-7; D is unresolved. Germline CDR1 and CDR2: MGHRA and YSYEKL. The ends were cut back, 1 base at V and 7 bases at J, with 14 bases in the middle. The CDR3 length is 14 residues. The CDR3 here is CASSQGVAVGEQYF. The CDR3 bases are TGCGCCAGCAGCCAAGGGGTGGCGGTCGGTGAGCAGTACTTC.

The rearrangement links TRBV5-1 to TRBJ2-5; 8 bases agree with TRBD2. The trim removed 2 bases at V and 5 bases at J, leaving 5 bases unmatched. The CDR3 length is 14 residues. CDR1 and CDR2 (germline): SGHRS, YFSETQ. The CDR3 spells CASSFGTSRETQYF. CDR3 coding DNA: TGCGCCAGCAGCTTCGGGACTAGTAGGGAGACCCAGTACTTC.

This clone was counted between two and nine times. The V and J genes are TRBV27 and TRBJ2-7; 8 bases align to TRBD2. Germline CDR1 MNHEY, CDR2 SMNVEV (reference sequence). V gave up 2 bases and J gave up 5 bases; unmatched junction bases: 5. The length of the CDR3 is 14 residues. The CDR3 sequence: CASSLRTSQDEQYF. The CDR3 nucleotides are TGTGCCAGCAGTTTACGGACTAGCCAAGACGAGCAGTACTTC.

V is TRBV5-4 and J is TRBJ2-3; 7 bases line up with TRBD2. CDR3 length equals 15 residues. In germline, CDR1 is SGHNT, CDR2 YYREEE (reference sequence). V lost 2 bases, J lost 3 bases, and 6 bases stayed unmatched. The CDR3 sequence: CASSFWGGPTDTQYF. CDR3 coding DNA: TGTGCCAGCAGCTTCTGGGGAGGGCCAACAGATACGCAGTATTTT.

This clone came up once. The rearrangement joins TRBV12-5 to TRBJ1-1; no firm D call. The germline gives CDR1 LGHNT, CDR2 FRNRAP. This CDR3 contains 13 residues. CDR3 coding DNA: TGTGCCGGCTGGGCCGCCGCGAACACTGAAGCTTTCTTT. Protein sequence: CAGWAAANTEAFF.

V is TRBV2 and J is TRBJ1-1; 8 nucleotides agree with TRBD1. Germline loops: CDR1 SNHLY, CDR2 FYNNEI. Trimming at V came to 6 bases and at J to 4 bases, leaving 7 bases not matched to a gene. The CDR3 consists of 14 residues. DNA for the CDR3: TGTGCCAGCAGAGCAGGGGGCGCGGGCACTGAAGCTTTCTTT. Amino acid sequence: CASRAGGAGTEAFF.

This clone was seen many times. Other nucleotide sequences in the sample specify the same CDR3. This chain links TRBV10-3 with TRBJ1-6, with D unclear. Germline CDR1 reads ENHRY; CDR2 reads SYGVKD. The CDR3 sequence is 18 residues long. The V end was cut by 1 base, the J end by 0 bases, with 13 bases between. The CDR3, as DNA: TGTGCCATCAGTGAGTTGGACTGCCACCTCTCCTATAATTCACCCCTCCACTTT. This sequence encodes CAISELDCHLSYNSPLHF.

CDR3 DNA sequence: TGTGCCAGCAGTTTCTGGAGGGACACTGAAGCTTTCTTT. It encodes CASSFWRDTEAFF. This chain uses TRBV27 with TRBJ1-1; the D is unclear. Germline lookup yields CDR1 MNHEY and CDR2 SMNVEV (reference sequence). The V gene lost 3 bases and the J gene lost 3 bases, with 8 bases spanning the gap. The CDR3 covers 13 residues.

The V gene is TRBV10-3, the J gene TRBJ2-3; TRBD1 might be the D (6 bases). With 9 bases removed from V and 3 bases from J, the gap between germline ends came to 16 bases. The germline CDR1 and CDR2 sequences are ENHRY and SYGVKD. The CDR3 consists of 14 residues. The CDR3 DNA sequence: TGTGCCATACAAACAGGGTATTCAACAGATACGCAGTATTTT. It encodes CAIQTGYSTDTQYF.

The rearrangement uses TRBV11-2 and TRBJ2-2, with D perhaps TRBD1 (5 bases). Germline V gene sequence: CDR1 SGHAT, CDR2 FQNNGV. CDR3 length: 17 amino acids. Trimming removed 1 base at V and 1 base at J, with 13 bases between. The CDR3 region is CASSLGLAGLNTGELFF. CDR3 DNA sequence: TGTGCCAGCAGCTTAGGCCTGGCAGGGCTGAACACCGGGGAGCTGTTTTTT.